This entry concerns a single T cell receptor beta chain. This record belongs to a study of Ad26.COV2.S vaccination and SARS-CoV-2 variants. The wider study: Once, or twice with 56 days between doses, Ad26.COV2.S was given intramuscularly.

The protocol was immunoSEQ multiplex PCR, while the TCRdb copy is restricted to in-frame clones and leaves out a portion. The table lists hundreds of thousands of clones, roughly 91% of them singletons. Treatment of the sample: 15 to 20 received Ad26.COV2.S at low or high dose, single or two shots; about 5 received placebo; per-sample allocation not given. Samples analyzed were those drawn on day 63 after the first vaccine or placebo injection. In Boston, the donor was an adult between 18-55 years of age. The CDR3 loop spans 13 amino acids. Between the trimmed V and J ends, which lost 5 bases and 7 bases, there was a span of 12 bases. From germline, CDR1 is SGHVS and CDR2 FNYEAQ.

This receptor was obtained from a person aged 18-60 years who received the Ad26.COV2.S COVID-19 vaccine or a placebo. The material was peripheral blood, obtained in a trial of Ad26.COV2.S vaccine versus placebo. V usage is TRBV7-6 and J usage is TRBJ1-5; D is unresolved. The CDR3 DNA sequence: TGTGCCAGCAGCCCGGTGCGGGGACAGCCCCAGCATTTT. It encodes CASSPVRGQPQHF.